Sequencing of this T cell receptor beta chain was carried out in a study of CD8 T cells in ankylosing spondylitis. The CDR3 runs 15 residues. The germline V gene encodes CDR1 MGHRA and CDR2 YSYEKL. V lost 3 bases and J 0 bases, leaving 12 bases between the germline ends. This clonotype has only a few counts. Its specificity is unknown. The study, taken as a whole, reports: The study identified a TCR beta motif of several highly homologous variants that appeared characteristic of ankylosing spondylitis blood. Disease-linked clones reportedly concentrated significantly in matched ankylosing spondylitis synovial fluid. Disease-associated clonotypes exhibited CD8+ identity and were relatively infrequent in peripheral blood.

Quantitative molecular-barcoded 5'-RACE generated the TCR beta libraries. TCRdb reprocessed the 5' RACE reads with MiXCR, giving one entry per CDR3 protein. Of about 360,000 distinct CDR3 sequences listed, under 15% are singletons. This chain joins TRBV4-1 and TRBJ2-7, with D possibly TRBD2 on 5 matching bases. This receptor was taken from a male donor with ankylosing spondylitis or in good health (not recorded which). The sample comprised blood, either unsorted or a sorted T cell fraction (not recorded which). CDR3: CASSHGLLGSYEQYF. The DNA for the CDR3 is TGCGCCAGCAGCCATGGACTCCTTGGCTCCTACGAGCAGTACTTC.